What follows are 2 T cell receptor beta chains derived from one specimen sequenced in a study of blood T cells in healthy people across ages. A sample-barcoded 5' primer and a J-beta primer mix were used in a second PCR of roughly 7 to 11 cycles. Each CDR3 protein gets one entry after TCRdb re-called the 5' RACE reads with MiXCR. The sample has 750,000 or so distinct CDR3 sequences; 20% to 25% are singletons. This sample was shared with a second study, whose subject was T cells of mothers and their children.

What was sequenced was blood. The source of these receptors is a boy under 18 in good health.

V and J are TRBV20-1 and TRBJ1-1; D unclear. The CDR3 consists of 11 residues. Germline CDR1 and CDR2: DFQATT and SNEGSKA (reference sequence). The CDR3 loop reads CSADRDTEAFF. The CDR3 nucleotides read TGCAGCGCCGACCGGGACACTGAAGCTTTCTTT.

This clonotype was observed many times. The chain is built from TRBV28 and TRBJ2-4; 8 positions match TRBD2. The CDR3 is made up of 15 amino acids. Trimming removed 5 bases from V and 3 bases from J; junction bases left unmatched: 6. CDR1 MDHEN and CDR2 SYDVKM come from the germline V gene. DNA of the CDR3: TGTGCCAGCAGTGCGGGGGGCCGCGGCAAAAACATTCAGTACTTC. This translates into CASSAGGRGKNIQYF.